Below, 30 T cell receptor beta chains from the same sample are listed, as sequenced in a study of T cells in Graves' hyperthyroidism and ophthalmopathy. Amplified TCR beta CDR3 regions derived from RNA transcripts. HTBI primers were the set used in a first-round RT-PCR of the TCR CDR3. In TCRdb, the multiplex PCR reads were re-called with MiXCR into one record per CDR3 protein. This table has over 350,000 distinct CDR3 sequences, about 18% appearing once. The specimen was blood. These receptors were taken from a young man with Graves' ophthalmopathy.

The chain recombines TRBV5-1 with TRBJ2-2, with no clear D. The germline V and J ends were trimmed by 4 bases and 11 bases, with 15 bases remaining between them. This CDR3 region has 13 residues. Germline CDR1 SGHRS, CDR2 YFSETQ. The chain's CDR3 is CASSPGWGRELFF. CDR3 DNA sequence: TGCGCCAGCAGCCCGGGTTGGGGTCGAGAGCTGTTTTTT. The full variable domain, with the rest looked up from reference TRBV5-1 and TRBJ2-2, is KAGVTQTPRYLIKTRGQQVTLSCSPISGHRSVSWYQQTPGQGLQFLFEYFSETQRNKGNFPGRFSGRQFSNSRSEMNVSTLELGDSALYLCASSPGWGRELFFGEGSRLTVL.

In this sample, this clonotype turned up many times. V is TRBV12-3 or TRBV12-4 and J is TRBJ2-1, with 9 bases matching TRBD1. With 6 bases clipped from V and 4 bases from J, the junction kept 1 base outside the gene matches. This CDR3 is built from 13 residues. CDR3: CASSGTGYNEQFF. The CDR3 nucleotides are TGTGCCAGCAGCGGGACAGGGTACAATGAGCAGTTCTTC.

CDR3 region: CAGHRNYGYTF. The CDR3 DNA follows: TGTGCCGGACACAGGAACTATGGCTACACCTTC. The chain joins TRBV6-1 to TRBJ1-2; D may be TRBD1 (5 bases). V was shortened by 11 bases and J by 2 bases, with 9 bases between the two germline ends. This CDR3 has 11 amino acids. Germline loops: CDR1 MNHNS, CDR2 SASEGT.

The rearrangement links TRBV12-3 or TRBV12-4 to TRBJ1-3, with D unclear. The CDR3 covers 15 residues. Trimming stripped 5 bases from V and 0 bases from J, with 11 bases between. The CDR3 nucleotides are TGTGCCAGCAGTAAGGACGGTATCTCTGGAAACACCATATATTTT. As protein: CASSKDGISGNTIYF.

This clonotype was counted only a few times. The rearrangement joins TRBV6-5 to TRBJ1-3, with unresolved D. The CDR3 contains 15 residues. V dropped 2 bases and J dropped 6 bases, with 14 bases sitting between them. CDR1 MNHEY and CDR2 SVGAGI come from the germline V gene. The CDR3 reads CASSYEATPENTIYF. The CDR3 nucleotides are TGTGCCAGCAGTTACGAGGCAACCCCTGAAAACACCATATATTTT.

This clonotype has ten or more counts. The rearrangement joins TRBV7-9 to TRBJ2-7; 8 nucleotides agree with TRBD1. Looked up from germline, CDR1 is SEHNR and CDR2 is FQNEAQ (reference sequence). The CDR3 sequence is 14 residues long. Trimming took 4 bases from V and 2 from J; bases not matched to a gene: 4. The chain's CDR3 is CASSSGQDAYEQYF. In DNA form, the CDR3 reads TGTGCCAGCAGCTCGGGACAGGACGCCTACGAGCAGTACTTC.

This clonotype was recorded at least ten times. This chain links TRBV3-1 with TRBJ2-2; possible D gene TRBD2, 5 bases. This CDR3 has 14 amino acids. The germline V gene has CDR1 LGHDT and CDR2 YNNKEL (reference sequence). Trimming took off 3 bases at V and 7 bases at J, with 12 bases between the two ends. This CDR3 is CASSQDGKYGELFF. As DNA, the CDR3 is TGTGCCAGCAGCCAGGACGGGAAGTACGGGGAGCTGTTTTTT.

There are a few counts of this clonotype. The chain combines TRBV3-1 with TRBJ2-2, with D possibly TRBD1 on 6 matching bases. The CDR3 loop spans 11 amino acids. V lost 1 base and J lost 14, with 8 bases in between. Germline V gene data show CDR1 as LGHDT and CDR2 as YNNKEL (reference sequence). CDR3 region: CASSQAGGLFF. The CDR3 nucleotides read TGTGCCAGCAGCCAAGCTGGGGGCCTGTTTTTT.

This clonotype came up many times. This sequence joins TRBV5-1 and TRBJ2-3; D gene uncertain. The germline CDR1 and CDR2 sequences are SGHRS and YFSETQ. The V end lost 6 bases, the J end lost 2 bases, and 10 bases lay between the germline ends. CDR3 size: 13 residues. CDR3 amino acids: CASKAPNTDTQYF. The CDR3, as DNA: TGCGCCAGCAAAGCCCCCAACACAGATACGCAGTATTTT.

The chain joins TRBV2 to TRBJ2-3; D remains ambiguous. The CDR3 has 16 amino acids. CDR1 and CDR2 (germline): SNHLY, FYNNEI. The V end was cut by 6 bases, the J end by 4 bases, with 20 bases between. The CDR3 DNA sequence: TGTGCCAGCAGGGCCACGACCATCCCCATTTCAGATACGCAGTATTTT. Translation gives CASRATTIPISDTQYF. Full variable domain (missing parts from reference TRBV2 and TRBJ2-3): EPEVTQTPSHQVTQMGQEVILRCVPISNHLYFYWYRQILGQKVEFLVSFYNNEISEKSEIFDDQFSVERPDGSNFTLKIRSTKLEDSAMYFCASRATTIPISDTQYFGPGTRLTVL.

This clonotype was observed at least ten times. The gene calls are TRBV5-1 and TRBJ2-1, with TRBD2 matching 9 bases. CDR3 size: 15 residues. Germline CDR1 is SGHRS and CDR2 is YFSETQ. With V trimmed by 0 bases and J by 9 bases, 7 bases remained unmatched. CDR3 residues: CASSLDGGGGVEQFF. CDR3 bases: TGCGCCAGCAGCTTGGATGGCGGGGGGGGTGTTGAGCAGTTCTTC. Full variable domain (rest looked up from reference TRBV5-1 and TRBJ2-1): KAGVTQTPRYLIKTRGQQVTLSCSPISGHRSVSWYQQTPGQGLQFLFEYFSETQRNKGNFPGRFSGRQFSNSRSEMNVSTLELGDSALYLCASSLDGGGGVEQFFGPGTRLTVL.

The sample holds many counts of this clonotype. The rearrangement joins TRBV5-1 to TRBJ2-3, with D possibly TRBD1 on 6 matching bases. The germline V gene encodes CDR1 SGHRS and CDR2 YFSETQ. Trimming took 3 bases from V and 0 from J, leaving 11 bases between them. The CDR3 is 15 amino acids. The CDR3 reads CASSSGTHSTDTQYF. DNA for the CDR3: TGCGCCAGCAGCTCCGGGACACATAGCACAGATACGCAGTATTTT.

This clonotype was observed once. An end of the junction differs from the germline gene, which may be a read error. V gene TRBV6-9 combines with J gene TRBJ2-4; weak D call: TRBD1 (6 bases). There are 14 residues in the CDR3. Germline V CDR1 and CDR2: MNHGY, SVAAGI. The CDR3 loop reads CASSDRDTKNIQYF. CDR3 nucleotide sequence: TGCGCCAGCAGTGATCGGGACACAAAAAACATTCAGTACTTC.

For this clonotype: At one boundary the junction diverges from the germline segment, which might be a read error. The chain joins TRBV27 to TRBJ2-5; D unresolved. Germline values: CDR1 MNHEY, CDR2 SMNVEV (reference sequence). The CDR3 consists of 11 residues. The CDR3 spells CATSNRETQYF. In DNA form, the CDR3 reads TGTGCCACCAGTAATCGGGAGACCCAGTACTTC.

The chain couples TRBV2 to TRBJ2-2, with D possibly being TRBD1 or TRBD2 (5 bases each). From germline, CDR1 is SNHLY and CDR2 FYNNEI. Deletions cut 3 bases from V and 2 bases from J, with 10 bases between. The length of the CDR3 is 15 residues. In DNA, the CDR3 is TGTGCCAGCAGTGATGGGGGATCCAACACCGGGGAGCTGTTTTTT. Residues: CASSDGGSNTGELFF.

In this sample, this clonotype turned up a few times. The genes are TRBV20-1 and TRBJ1-5; D is perhaps TRBD1 (5 bases). This CDR3 has 13 amino acids. Germline CDR1 reads DFQATT; CDR2 reads SNEGSKA (reference sequence). V was pared by 5 bases and J by 7 bases, with 15 bases between. In nucleotides, the CDR3 is TGCAGTGCTCGAAGGGGCGACGGACAGCCCCAGCATTTT. It yields the protein CSARRGDGQPQHF.

In this sample, this clonotype turned up a few times. The chain combines TRBV10-3 with TRBJ2-7; no clear D gene. The CDR3 sequence is 13 residues long. CDR1 and CDR2 (germline): ENHRY, SYGVKD. V was trimmed by 2 bases and J by 2 bases, leaving 7 bases between them. For the CDR3, the DNA is TGTGCCATCAGTGAGAGGCAGCCCTACGAGCAGTACTTC. This sequence encodes CAISERQPYEQYF.

This clonotype appeared a few times. V gene TRBV7-8 combines with J gene TRBJ2-1, with D maybe TRBD1 (5 bases). The CDR3 length is 16 residues. Trimming took off 7 bases at V and 4 bases at J, with 20 bases between the two ends. Germline loops: CDR1 SGHVS, CDR2 FQNEAQ. The CDR3 nucleotides read TGTGCCAGCACCTCAAACCATGGGGCGAAATACAATGAGCAGTTCTTC. Protein product: CASTSNHGAKYNEQFF.

V and J are TRBV7-9 and TRBJ1-2, with 8 bases fitting TRBD1. V shed 0 bases, J shed 0 bases, and the junction held 6 bases outside the gene matches. The CDR3 has 17 residues. Germline lookup yields CDR1 SEHNR and CDR2 FQNEAQ (reference sequence). CDR3 nucleotides: TGTGCCAGCAGCTTAGCAGGACAGGGCCTCGCTAACTATGGCTACACCTTC. The encoded protein is CASSLAGQGLANYGYTF. Using reference TRBV7-9 and TRBJ1-2 for the parts outside the CDR3, the full variable domain is DTGVSQNPRHKITKRGQNVTFRCDPISEHNRLYWYRQTLGQGPEFLTYFQNEAQLEKSRLLSDRFSAERPKGSFSTLEIQRTEQGDSAMYLCASSLAGQGLANYGYTFGSGTRLTVV.

This clonotype was observed at least ten times. This rearrangement joins TRBV6-2 or TRBV6-3 to TRBJ1-1; D is uncertain. Germline V gives CDR1 MNHEY, CDR2 SVGEGT. The ends were cut back, 5 bases at V and 0 bases at J, with 10 bases in the middle. The CDR3 runs 14 residues. CDR3: CASSPQEMNTEAFF. The CDR3 nucleotides read TGTGCCAGCAGTCCCCAGGAAATGAACACTGAAGCTTTCTTT.

This clonotype was detected many times. The chain recombines TRBV28 with TRBJ1-2; D not resolved. There are 14 residues in the CDR3. Germline CDR1 MDHEN, CDR2 SYDVKM. Trimming removed 6 bases from V and 5 bases from J, with 16 bases in between. CDR3 sequence reads: CASSSPLRRYGYTF. CDR3 bases: TGTGCCAGCAGCTCACCCCTCCGCCGGTATGGCTACACCTTC.

This clonotype has only one observation. A much larger clone differs by one base, so this may be a read error. V usage is TRBV6-5 and J usage is TRBJ2-2, with D hard to call. Germline values: CDR1 MNHEY, CDR2 SVGAGI. The CDR3 is 16 residues long. The V end lost 0 bases, the J end lost 0 bases, and 8 bases lay between the germline ends. The CDR3 DNA reads as TGTGCCAGCAGTTACTCTGTCAGGTCGAACACCGGGGAGCTGTTTTTT. It translates to CASSYSVRSNTGELFF.

The chain combines TRBV5-1 with TRBJ2-3; 9 bases agree with TRBD2. The CDR3 extends over 17 amino acids. J gave up 5 bases and V 4 bases, and 14 bases lay outside the gene matches. The V gene's germline CDR1 is SGHRS and CDR2 YFSETQ. The CDR3 DNA sequence: TGCGCCAGCAGCCCGCGTCCTAGCGGGGTTTTCATAGATACGCAGTATTTT. Amino acids: CASSPRPSGVFIDTQYF.

The chain combines TRBV6-1 with TRBJ1-6; D not resolved. The V end lost 6 bases, the J end lost 6 bases, and 21 bases lay between the germline ends. This CDR3 has 17 amino acids. Germline assignment: CDR1 MNHNS and CDR2 SASEGT. The CDR3 protein is CASRKLGVGSINSPLHF. The CDR3 region has the DNA TGTGCCAGCAGGAAATTGGGCGTAGGGTCGATTAATTCACCCCTCCACTTT.

This clonotype was counted at least ten times. The gene calls are TRBV12-3 or TRBV12-4 and TRBJ2-7; D is perhaps TRBD1 (6 bases). The CDR3 extends over 13 amino acids. Trimming removed 1 base from V and 5 bases from J, with 9 bases in between. DNA of the CDR3: TGTGCCAGCAGTTTAGGACAGGTCCACGAGCAGTACTTC. Translation: CASSLGQVHEQYF.

J is TRBJ2-7 and V is TRBV5-1; 12 bases match TRBD1. The CDR3 sequence is 16 residues long. V shed 3 bases and J 0 bases; nucleotides not matched to a gene: 4. CDR1 and CDR2 from the germline V gene are SGHRS and YFSETQ. The CDR3 nucleotides read TGCGCCAGCAGCTCGGGACAGGGGGCCCTCTCCTACGAGCAGTACTTC. Encoded protein: CASSSGQGALSYEQYF.

This clonotype showed up many times. J is TRBJ1-2 and V is TRBV7-8, with a weak D call TRBD1 (5 bases). The CDR3 runs 17 residues. Germline loops: CDR1 SGHVS, CDR2 FQNEAQ. Deletions cut 0 bases from V and 1 base from J, with 15 bases between. CDR3 in amino acids: CASSLASSGDFNYGYTF. The CDR3 nucleotides read TGTGCCAGCAGCTTAGCAAGCTCCGGGGACTTTAACTATGGCTACACCTTC.

This clonotype has at least ten counts. The chain recombines TRBV7-2 with TRBJ2-5; D is unclear. The CDR3 has 12 amino acids. V dropped 4 bases and J dropped 2 bases, with 5 bases sitting between them. In germline, CDR1 is SGHTA, CDR2 FQGNSA. Here the CDR3 reads CASSYKQETQYF. The DNA for the CDR3 is TGTGCCAGCAGCTACAAACAAGAGACCCAGTACTTC.

This clonotype was seen only a few times. This chain uses TRBV9 with TRBJ1-1, with D possibly matching TRBD1 (5 bases). The length of the CDR3 is 16 residues. The germline V gene has CDR1 SGDLS and CDR2 YYNGEE. The ends were cut back, 3 bases at V and 1 base at J, with 16 bases in the middle. The CDR3: CASSAARQLRNTEAFF. CDR3 sequence (DNA): TGTGCCAGCAGCGCAGCACGACAGCTGCGGAACACTGAAGCTTTCTTT.

Many counts were recorded for this clonotype. The rearrangement links TRBV7-8 to TRBJ1-2; 9 nucleotides align to TRBD1. Trimming removed 5 bases from V and 8 bases from J; junction bases left unmatched: 6. This CDR3 comprises 13 residues. Germline-derived CDR1 and CDR2 are SGHVS and FQNEAQ. CDR3 DNA: TGTGCCAGCAGCCCACAGGGGGCGCGGGGCTACACCTTC. Amino acid sequence: CASSPQGARGYTF.